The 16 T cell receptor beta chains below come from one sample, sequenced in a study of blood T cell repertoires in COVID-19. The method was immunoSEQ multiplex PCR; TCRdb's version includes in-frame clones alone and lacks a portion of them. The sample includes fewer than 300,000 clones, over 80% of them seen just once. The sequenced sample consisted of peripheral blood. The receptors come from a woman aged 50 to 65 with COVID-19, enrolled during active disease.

CDR3 bases: TGTGCCAGCAGCTTAGGATGGGACAGGGGACTTTGGAACACTGAAGCTTTCTTT. Translation gives CASSLGWDRGLWNTEAFF. This chain uses TRBV7-2 with TRBJ1-1; 10 bases are a match to TRBD1. The CDR3 has 18 residues. Looked up from germline, CDR1 is SGHTA and CDR2 is FQGNSA. J lost 1 base, V lost 1 base, and 9 bases had no gene match.

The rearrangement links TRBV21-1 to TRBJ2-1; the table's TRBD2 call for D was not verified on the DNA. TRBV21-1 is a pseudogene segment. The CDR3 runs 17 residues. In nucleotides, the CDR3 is TGTGCCAGCAGCAAGGGGAGCGGGAGGGGCCCGAAGAATGAGCAGTTCTTC. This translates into CASSKGSGRGPKNEQFF.

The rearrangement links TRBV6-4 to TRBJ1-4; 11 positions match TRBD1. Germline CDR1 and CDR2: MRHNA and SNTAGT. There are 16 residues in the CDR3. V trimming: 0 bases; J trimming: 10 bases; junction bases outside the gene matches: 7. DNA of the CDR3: TGTGCCAGCAGTGACTCCTCGGGACAGGGGGTTTTAAAACTGTTTTTT. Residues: CASSDSSGQGVLKLFF.

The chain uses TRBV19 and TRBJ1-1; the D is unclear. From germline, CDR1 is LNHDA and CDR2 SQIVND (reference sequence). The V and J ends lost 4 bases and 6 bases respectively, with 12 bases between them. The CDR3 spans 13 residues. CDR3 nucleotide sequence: TGTGCCAGTAGTAAGAACCCCTCGGCTGAAGCTTTCTTT. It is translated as CASSKNPSAEAFF.

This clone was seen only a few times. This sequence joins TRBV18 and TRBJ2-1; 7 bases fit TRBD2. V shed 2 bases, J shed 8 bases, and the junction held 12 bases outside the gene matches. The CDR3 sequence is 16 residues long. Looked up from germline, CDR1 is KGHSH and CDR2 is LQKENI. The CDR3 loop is CASSPRASGGGDEQFF. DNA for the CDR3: TGTGCCAGCTCACCAAGGGCTAGCGGAGGAGGCGATGAGCAGTTCTTC.

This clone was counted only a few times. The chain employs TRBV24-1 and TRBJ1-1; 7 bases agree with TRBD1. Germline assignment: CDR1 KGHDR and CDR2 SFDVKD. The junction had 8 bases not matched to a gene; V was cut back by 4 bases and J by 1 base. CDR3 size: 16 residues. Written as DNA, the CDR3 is TGTGCCACCAGTGACTCGACAGGGACCGGGAACACTGAAGCTTTCTTT. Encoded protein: CATSDSTGTGNTEAFF.

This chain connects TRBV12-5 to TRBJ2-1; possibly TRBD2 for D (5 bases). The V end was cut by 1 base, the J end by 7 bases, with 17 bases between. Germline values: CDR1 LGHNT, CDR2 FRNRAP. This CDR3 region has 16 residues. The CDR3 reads CASGLDRDSWANEQFF. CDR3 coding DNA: TGTGCTAGTGGTTTGGACCGGGATTCCTGGGCGAATGAGCAGTTCTTC.

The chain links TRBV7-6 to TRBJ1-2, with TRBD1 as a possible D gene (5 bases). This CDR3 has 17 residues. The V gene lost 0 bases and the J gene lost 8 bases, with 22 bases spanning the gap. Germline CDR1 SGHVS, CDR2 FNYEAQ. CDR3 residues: CASSLAPLPGGSLGYTF. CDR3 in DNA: TGTGCCAGCAGCTTAGCACCTCTTCCGGGGGGGTCGTTGGGCTACACCTTC.

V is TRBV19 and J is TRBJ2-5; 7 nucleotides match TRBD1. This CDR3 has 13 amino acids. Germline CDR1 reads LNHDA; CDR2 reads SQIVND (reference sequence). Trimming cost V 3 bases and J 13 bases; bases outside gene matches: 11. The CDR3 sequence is CASSIVAGGLWYF. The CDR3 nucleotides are TGTGCCAGTAGTATCGTGGCAGGGGGTCTATGGTACTTC.

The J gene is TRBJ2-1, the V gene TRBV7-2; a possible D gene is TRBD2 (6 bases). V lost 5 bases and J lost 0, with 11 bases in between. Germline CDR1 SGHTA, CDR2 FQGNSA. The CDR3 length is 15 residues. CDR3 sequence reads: CASSRGLSSYNEQFF. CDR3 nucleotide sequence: TGTGCCAGCAGCCGGGGACTCAGCTCCTACAATGAGCAGTTCTTC.

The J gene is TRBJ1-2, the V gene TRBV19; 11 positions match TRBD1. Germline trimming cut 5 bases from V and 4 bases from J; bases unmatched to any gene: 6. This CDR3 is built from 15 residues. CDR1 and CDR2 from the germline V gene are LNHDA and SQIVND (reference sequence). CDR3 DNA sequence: TGTGCCAGTAGTGAGGACAGGGGGCGGCTCTATGGCTACACCTTC. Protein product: CASSEDRGRLYGYTF.

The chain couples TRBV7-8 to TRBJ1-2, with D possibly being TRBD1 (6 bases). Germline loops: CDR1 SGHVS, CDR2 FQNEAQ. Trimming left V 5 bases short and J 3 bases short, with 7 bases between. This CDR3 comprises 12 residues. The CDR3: CASSRTDYGYTF. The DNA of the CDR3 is TGTGCCAGCAGCCGGACAGACTATGGCTACACCTTC.

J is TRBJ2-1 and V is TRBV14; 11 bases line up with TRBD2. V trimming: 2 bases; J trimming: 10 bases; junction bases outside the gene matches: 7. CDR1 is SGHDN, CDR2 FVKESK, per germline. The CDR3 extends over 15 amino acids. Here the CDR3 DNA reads TGTGCCAGCAGCCAAACTAGCGGGAGCTTTTGGGAGCAGTTCTTC. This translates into CASSQTSGSFWEQFF.

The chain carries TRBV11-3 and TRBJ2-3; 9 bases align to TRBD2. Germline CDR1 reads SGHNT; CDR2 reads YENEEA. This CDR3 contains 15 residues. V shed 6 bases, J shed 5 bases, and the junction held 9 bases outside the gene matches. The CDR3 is CASRSGTSFQDTQYF. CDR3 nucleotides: TGTGCCAGCAGGTCCGGGACTAGCTTTCAAGATACGCAGTATTTT. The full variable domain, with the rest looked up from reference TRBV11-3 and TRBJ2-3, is EAGVVQSPRYKIIEKKQPVAFWCNPISGHNTLYWYLQNLGQGPELLIRYENEEAVDDSQLPKDRFSAERLKGVDSTLKIQPAELGDSAVYLCASRSGTSFQDTQYFGPGTRLTVL.

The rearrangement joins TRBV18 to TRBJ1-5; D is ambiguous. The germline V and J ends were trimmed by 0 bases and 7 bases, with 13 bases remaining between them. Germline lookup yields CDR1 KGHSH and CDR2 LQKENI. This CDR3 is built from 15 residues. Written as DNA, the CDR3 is TGTGCCAGCTCACCACCCGGACCCGGGAACCAGCCCCAGCATTTT. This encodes CASSPPGPGNQPQHF.

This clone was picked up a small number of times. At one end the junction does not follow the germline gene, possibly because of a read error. The CDR3 is CASSIAGQGETQYF. For the CDR3, the DNA is TGTGCCAGCAGCATAGCGGGGCAGGGGGAGACCCAGTACTTC. J is TRBJ2-5 and V is TRBV7-2; 8 nucleotides agree with TRBD2. The CDR3 has 14 residues. The V gene's germline CDR1 is SGHTA and CDR2 FQGNSA.